The sequence of this TCR beta chain was determined in a study of regulatory T cells in long-lasting Graves disease. Study results and limitations: TRBV28, TRBJ1-2 and TRBJ2-5 were segments that persistent disease favored. Thyroid tissue was not studied; only peripheral blood was.

As concerns this clonotype: Antigen: not known.

The length of the CDR3 is 16 residues. The germline V gene encodes CDR1 LGHDT and CDR2 YNNKEL (reference sequence). J gave up 6 bases and V 4 bases, and 10 bases lay outside the gene matches. For TCR beta, libraries came from iRepertoire HTBI primers and Arm-PCR of CDR3 regions. TCRdb reanalysed the multiplex PCR reads using MiXCR and keeps one entry per CDR3 protein. The table has over 350,000 distinct CDR3 sequences, more than 20% seen once; the top ten hold more than 20%. The time point here: persistent/refractory GD, antithyroid drugs over 5 years with positive TRAb. There was RNA extracted from PBMCs, and the TCR library was made from it. Diagnosis followed American Thyroid Association guidelines for Graves' disease.

The chain has TRBV3-1 and TRBJ2-3; the match to TRBD2 covers 10 bases. The sample was peripheral blood mononuclear cells (PBMCs), taken when the disease was refractory, from a patient treated with antithyroid drugs. This sequence was found in a female donor with Graves disease. CDR3 DNA sequence: TGTGCCAGCAGCCGAGGCAGCGGGAGGGCCCAGGATACGCAGTATTTT. Protein: CASSRGSGRAQDTQYF.